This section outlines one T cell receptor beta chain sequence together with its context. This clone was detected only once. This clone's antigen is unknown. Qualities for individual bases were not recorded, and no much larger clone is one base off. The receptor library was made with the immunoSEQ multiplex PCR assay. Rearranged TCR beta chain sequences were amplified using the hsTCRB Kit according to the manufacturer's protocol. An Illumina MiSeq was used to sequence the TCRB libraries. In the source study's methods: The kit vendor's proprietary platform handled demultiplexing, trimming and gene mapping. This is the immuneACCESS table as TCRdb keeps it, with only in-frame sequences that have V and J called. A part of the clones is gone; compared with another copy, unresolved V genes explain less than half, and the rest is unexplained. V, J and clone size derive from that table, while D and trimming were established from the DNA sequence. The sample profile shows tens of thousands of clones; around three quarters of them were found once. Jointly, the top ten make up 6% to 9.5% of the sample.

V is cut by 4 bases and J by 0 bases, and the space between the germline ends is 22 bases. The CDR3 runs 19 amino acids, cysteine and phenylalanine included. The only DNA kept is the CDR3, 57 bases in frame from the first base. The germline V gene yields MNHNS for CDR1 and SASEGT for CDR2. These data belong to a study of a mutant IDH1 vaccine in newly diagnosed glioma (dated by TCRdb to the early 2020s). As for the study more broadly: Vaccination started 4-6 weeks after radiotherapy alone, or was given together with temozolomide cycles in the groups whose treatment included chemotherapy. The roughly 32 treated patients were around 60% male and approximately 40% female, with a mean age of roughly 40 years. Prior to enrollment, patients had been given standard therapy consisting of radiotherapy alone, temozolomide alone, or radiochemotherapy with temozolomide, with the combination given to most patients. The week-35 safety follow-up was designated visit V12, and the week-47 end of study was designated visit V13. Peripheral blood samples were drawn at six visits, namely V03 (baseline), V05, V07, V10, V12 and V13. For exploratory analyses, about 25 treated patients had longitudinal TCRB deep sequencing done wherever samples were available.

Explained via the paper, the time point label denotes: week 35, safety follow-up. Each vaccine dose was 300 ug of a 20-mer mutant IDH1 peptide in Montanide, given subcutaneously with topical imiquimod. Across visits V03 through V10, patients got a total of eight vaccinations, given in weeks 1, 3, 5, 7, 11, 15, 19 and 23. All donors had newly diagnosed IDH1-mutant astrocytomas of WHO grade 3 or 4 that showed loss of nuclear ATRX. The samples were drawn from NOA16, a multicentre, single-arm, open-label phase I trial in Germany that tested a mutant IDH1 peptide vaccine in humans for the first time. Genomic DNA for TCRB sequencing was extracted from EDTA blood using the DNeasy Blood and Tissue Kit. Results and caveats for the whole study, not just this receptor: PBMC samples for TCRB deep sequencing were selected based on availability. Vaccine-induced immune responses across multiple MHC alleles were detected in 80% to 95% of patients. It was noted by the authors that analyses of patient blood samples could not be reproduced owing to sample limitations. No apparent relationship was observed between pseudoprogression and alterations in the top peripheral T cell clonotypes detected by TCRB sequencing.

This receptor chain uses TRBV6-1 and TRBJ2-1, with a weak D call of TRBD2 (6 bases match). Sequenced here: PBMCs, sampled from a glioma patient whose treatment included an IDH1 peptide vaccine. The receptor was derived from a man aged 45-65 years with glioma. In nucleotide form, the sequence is TGTGCCAGCAGTGTAAGGCCTCGCGGGGACCGGTGCTCCTACAATGAGCAGTTCTTC. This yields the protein CASSVRPRGDRCSYNEQFF.